A single sample gave rise to the 13 T cell receptor beta chains below, sequenced in a study of T-cell memory formation after mild COVID-19. TCRdb reanalysed the 5' RACE reads using MiXCR and keeps one entry per CDR3 protein. The sample lists roughly 600,000 distinct CDR3 sequences; more than 15% were seen once. The sample consisted of PBMCs or a T cell subset sorted from them (not recorded which). These receptors were obtained from an adult woman who had mild COVID-19 (a few samples of this study predate the infection). Cell type and time point are not known.

The sample holds a few counts of this clonotype. CDR3 nucleotides: TGTGCCAGTAGTATCGGCGTTGGGACTAAAAACATTCAGTACTTC. Protein: CASSIGVGTKNIQYF. The V and J genes are TRBV19 and TRBJ2-4; tentative D call: TRBD2 (6 bases). The CDR3 is 15 residues long. With 3 bases removed from V and 4 bases from J, the gap between germline ends came to 13 bases. Per the germline V gene, CDR1 is LNHDA and CDR2 is SQIVND (reference sequence).

This rearrangement joins TRBV7-2 to TRBJ1-6; D unclear. The ends were cut back, 0 bases at V and 8 bases at J, with 11 bases in the middle. Per the germline V gene, CDR1 is SGHTA and CDR2 is FQGNSA. This CDR3 spans 15 amino acids. The CDR3 is CASSLALGRDSPLHF. DNA of the CDR3: TGTGCCAGCAGCTTAGCATTAGGCCGCGATTCACCCCTCCACTTT.

V is TRBV7-9 and J is TRBJ2-5; D remains unclear. V dropped 6 bases and J dropped 7 bases, with 9 bases sitting between them. The CDR3 totals 11 residues. Germline V CDR1 and CDR2: SEHNR, FQNEAQ (reference sequence). Here the CDR3 DNA reads TGTGCCAGCAGTCGTACCCCGACCCAGTACTTC. Its translation: CASSRTPTQYF.

V gene TRBV12-3 or TRBV12-4 combines with J gene TRBJ2-1; tentatively, D is TRBD2 (7 bases). CDR3 size: 12 residues. V was pared by 11 bases and J by 10 bases, with 18 bases between. The CDR3 here is CASGGLLTEQFF. CDR3 bases: TGTGCCTCGGGGGGCCTACTTACGGAGCAGTTCTTC.

This clonotype has a handful of counts. V is TRBV9 and J is TRBJ2-7; 11 bases align to TRBD2. J lost 5 bases, V lost 1 base, and 5 bases had no gene match. The CDR3 loop spans 15 amino acids. Germline V CDR1 and CDR2: SGDLS, YYNGEE. CDR3 nucleotides: TGTGCCAGCAGCGTATCCGGGACTAGCGGCGACGAGCAGTACTTC. It specifies CASSVSGTSGDEQYF.

The genes are TRBV29-1 and TRBJ2-2; D call uncertain. With 6 bases removed from V and 4 bases from J, the gap between germline ends came to 12 bases. This CDR3 spans 13 amino acids. CDR1 SQVTM and CDR2 ANQGSEA come from the germline V gene. The CDR3 region has the DNA TGCAGCGTGTCCGGGCAAAGCACCGGGGAGCTGTTTTTT. Translated: CSVSGQSTGELFF.

This chain uses TRBV2 with TRBJ2-1; D remains ambiguous. The CDR3 consists of 10 residues. The ends were cut back, 7 bases at V and 16 bases at J, with 14 bases in the middle. Germline loops: CDR1 SNHLY, CDR2 FYNNEI. CDR3 residues: CASISGARFF. DNA of the CDR3: TGTGCCAGCATTTCGGGCGCGCGATTCTTC.

The chain uses TRBV29-1 and TRBJ2-1; no reliable D call. CDR3 length: 13 residues. Germline values: CDR1 SQVTM, CDR2 ANQGSEA. Trimming removed 4 bases from V and 4 bases from J, with 11 bases in between. The DNA of the CDR3 is TGCAGCGTTGGCTCGCAGAAGTACAATGAGCAGTTCTTC. Translated, it gives CSVGSQKYNEQFF.

This clonotype was recorded many times. The chain links TRBV27 to TRBJ1-3, with 8 bases lining up with TRBD1. CDR1 is MNHEY and CDR2 is SMNVEV in the germline V gene (reference sequence). With 0 bases clipped from V and 0 bases from J, the junction kept 10 bases outside the gene matches. This CDR3 has 19 amino acids. CDR3 bases: TGTGCCAGCAGTTTATCCCCCCGGGACAGGCGGTCCTCTGGAAACACCATATATTTT. Its protein product is CASSLSPRDRRSSGNTIYF.

The DNA for the CDR3 is TGCGCCAGCAGGGACGGGACTAGCGGCCTCAATGAGCAGTTCTTC. Amino acid sequence: CASRDGTSGLNEQFF. The rearrangement links TRBV5-1 to TRBJ2-1; TRBD2 agrees at 11 bases. CDR3 length: 15 amino acids. With V trimmed by 5 bases and J by 6 bases, 7 bases remained unmatched. Germline assignment: CDR1 SGHRS and CDR2 YFSETQ.

This clonotype was counted a few times. The V and J genes are TRBV12-3 or TRBV12-4 and TRBJ2-7, with D maybe TRBD1 (5 bases). V lost 6 bases to trimming and J lost 1 base, with 13 bases between them. The CDR3 has 14 amino acids. DNA for the CDR3: TGTGCCAGCAGCCGGACCAAGGGGTCCTACGAGCAGTACTTC. This encodes CASSRTKGSYEQYF.

This clonotype has only a few counts. The gene calls are TRBV27 and TRBJ2-7, with 9 bases lining up with TRBD1. CDR3 length: 14 residues. With V trimmed by 9 bases and J by 2 bases, 8 bases remained unmatched. In germline, CDR1 is MNHEY, CDR2 SMNVEV (reference sequence). As DNA, the CDR3 is TGTGCCAGTAAATCCGGGACAGGGACCTACGAGCAGTACTTC. As protein: CASKSGTGTYEQYF.

The rearrangement uses TRBV27 and TRBJ1-5; a possible D gene is TRBD1 (5 bases). With 5 bases removed from V and 1 base from J, the gap between germline ends came to 9 bases. CDR3 size: 14 residues. CDR1 is MNHEY and CDR2 is SMNVEV in the germline V gene (reference sequence). The CDR3 sequence: CASSPRDSNQPQHF. The CDR3 DNA is TGTGCCAGCAGTCCCAGGGACAGCAATCAGCCCCAGCATTTT.